This T cell receptor (beta chain) was captured in a study of PD-1 blockade in classical Hodgkin lymphoma. Study results and limitations: Newly diagnosed patients had baseline TCR diversity that was reportedly lower than that of healthy donors. There was a significant rise in CD4+ TCR diversity by C4D1, with no such rise for CD8+. The diversity seen at baseline in complete responders resembled that of newly diagnosed patients.

In regard to this clone: Its antigen remains unidentified.

Sequenced by immunoSEQ multiplex PCR; TCRdb stores in-frame clones only, minus some. This table has about 96,000 clones, 85% to 95% appearing once. CDR1 SGHVS and CDR2 FQNEAQ come from the germline V gene. V lost 4 bases to trimming and J lost 4 bases; unmatched junction nucleotides: 4. The CDR3 runs 15 residues. Time point described: cycle 4 day 1 (C4D1), after around six weeks of nivolumab. Each and every patient relapsed after autologous stem cell transplantation, and patients got differing brentuximab vedotin exposure. The TCR sequence derives from a human donor with classical Hodgkin lymphoma. The source was peripheral blood mononuclear cells (PBMCs), collected before the fourth cycle of nivolumab. V and J are TRBV7-8 and TRBJ2-4; 10 positions match TRBD1. The CDR3: CASSSRTGGKNIQYF. In DNA, the CDR3 is TGTGCCAGCAGCTCCCGGACAGGGGGGAAAAACATTCAGTACTTC.